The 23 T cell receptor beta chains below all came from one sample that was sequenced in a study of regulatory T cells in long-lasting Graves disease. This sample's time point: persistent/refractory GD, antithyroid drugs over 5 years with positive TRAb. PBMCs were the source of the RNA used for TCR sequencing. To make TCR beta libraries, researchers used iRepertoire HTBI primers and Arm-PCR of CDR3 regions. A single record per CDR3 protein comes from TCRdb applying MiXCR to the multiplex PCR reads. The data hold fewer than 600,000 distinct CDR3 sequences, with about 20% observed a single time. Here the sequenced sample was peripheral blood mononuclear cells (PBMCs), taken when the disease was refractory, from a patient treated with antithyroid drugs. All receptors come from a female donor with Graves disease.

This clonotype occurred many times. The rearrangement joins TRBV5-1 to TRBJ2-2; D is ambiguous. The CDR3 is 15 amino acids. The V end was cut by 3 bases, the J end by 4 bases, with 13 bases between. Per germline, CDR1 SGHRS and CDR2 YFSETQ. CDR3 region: CASSSGRMVTGELFF. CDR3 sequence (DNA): TGCGCCAGCAGCTCCGGACGGATGGTCACCGGGGAGCTGTTTTTT.

In DNA form, the CDR3 reads TGTGCCAGCAGCCCGGGGACTGGCTACACCGGGGAGCTGTTTTTT. Translated: CASSPGTGYTGELFF. The chain links TRBV28 to TRBJ2-2; TRBD2 is a possible D gene (6 bases). The CDR3 is 15 residues long. CDR1 is MDHEN and CDR2 is SYDVKM in the germline V gene. V dropped 6 bases and J dropped 3 bases, with 14 bases sitting between them. Full variable domain (remainder filled in from reference TRBV28 and TRBJ2-2): DVKVTQSSRYLVKRTGEKVFLECVQDMDHENMFWYRQDPGLGLRLIYFSYDVKMKEKGDIPEGYSVSREKKERFSLILESASTNQTSMYLCASSPGTGYTGELFFGEGSRLTVL.

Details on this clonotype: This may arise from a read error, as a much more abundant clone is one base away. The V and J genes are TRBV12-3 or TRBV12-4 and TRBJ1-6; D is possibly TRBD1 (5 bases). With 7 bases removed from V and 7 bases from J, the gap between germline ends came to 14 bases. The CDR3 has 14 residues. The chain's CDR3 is CASTIRGINSPLHF. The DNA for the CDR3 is TGTGCCAGCACTATACGGGGGATAAATTCACCCCTCCACTTT.

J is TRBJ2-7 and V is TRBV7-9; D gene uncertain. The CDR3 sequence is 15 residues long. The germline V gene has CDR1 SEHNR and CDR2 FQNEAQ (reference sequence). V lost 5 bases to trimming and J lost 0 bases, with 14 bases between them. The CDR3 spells CASSHDSKSSYEQYF. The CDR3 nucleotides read TGTGCCAGCAGCCATGACTCGAAGAGCTCCTACGAGCAGTACTTC.

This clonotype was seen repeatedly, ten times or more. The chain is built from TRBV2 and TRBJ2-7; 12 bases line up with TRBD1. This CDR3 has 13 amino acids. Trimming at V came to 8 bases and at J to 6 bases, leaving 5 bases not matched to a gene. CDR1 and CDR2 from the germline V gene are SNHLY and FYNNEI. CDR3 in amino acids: CASGGTGGGEQYF. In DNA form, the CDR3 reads TGTGCCAGCGGAGGGACAGGGGGCGGCGAGCAGTACTTC.

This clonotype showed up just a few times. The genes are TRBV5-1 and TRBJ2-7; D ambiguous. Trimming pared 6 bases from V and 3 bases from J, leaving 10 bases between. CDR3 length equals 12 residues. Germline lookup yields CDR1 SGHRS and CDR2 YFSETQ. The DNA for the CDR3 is TGCGCCAGCAAGGAATCCGACTACGAGCAGTACTTC. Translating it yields CASKESDYEQYF.

CDR3 loop: CASSLDANLYEQYF. CDR3 DNA: TGCGCCAGCAGCTTGGACGCCAACCTCTACGAGCAGTACTTC. This rearrangement joins TRBV5-1 to TRBJ2-7; no clear D. The CDR3 runs to 14 residues. CDR1 SGHRS and CDR2 YFSETQ come from the germline V gene. Trimming left V 0 bases short and J 3 bases short, with 10 bases between. The complete variable domain, with remaining parts taken from reference TRBV5-1 and TRBJ2-7, reads KAGVTQTPRYLIKTRGQQVTLSCSPISGHRSVSWYQQTPGQGLQFLFEYFSETQRNKGNFPGRFSGRQFSNSRSEMNVSTLELGDSALYLCASSLDANLYEQYFGPGTRLTVT.

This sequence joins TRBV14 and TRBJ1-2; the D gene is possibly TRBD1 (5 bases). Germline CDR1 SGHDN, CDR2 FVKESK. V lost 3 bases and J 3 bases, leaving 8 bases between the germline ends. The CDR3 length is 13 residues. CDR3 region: CASSHLGDYGYTF. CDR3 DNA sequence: TGTGCCAGCAGCCATCTGGGGGACTATGGCTACACCTTC. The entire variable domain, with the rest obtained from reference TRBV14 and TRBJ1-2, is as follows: EAGVTQFPSHSVIEKGQTVTLRCDPISGHDNLYWYRRVMGKEIKFLLHFVKESKQDESGMPNNRFLAERTGGTYSTLKVQPAELEDSGVYFCASSHLGDYGYTFGSGTRLTVV.

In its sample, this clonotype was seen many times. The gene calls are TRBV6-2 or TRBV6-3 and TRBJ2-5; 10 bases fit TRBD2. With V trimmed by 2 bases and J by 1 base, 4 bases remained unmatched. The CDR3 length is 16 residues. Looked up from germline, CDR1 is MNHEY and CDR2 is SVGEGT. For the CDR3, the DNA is TGTGCCAGCAGTTACGGAGTAGCGGGGGGCCAAGAGACCCAGTACTTC. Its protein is CASSYGVAGGQETQYF.

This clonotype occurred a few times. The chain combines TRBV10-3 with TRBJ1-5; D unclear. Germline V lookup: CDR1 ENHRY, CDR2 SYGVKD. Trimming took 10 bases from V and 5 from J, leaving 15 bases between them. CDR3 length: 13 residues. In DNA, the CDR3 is TGTGCCACCAGAATCACCCCCTATCAGCCCCAGCATTTT. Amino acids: CATRITPYQPQHF.

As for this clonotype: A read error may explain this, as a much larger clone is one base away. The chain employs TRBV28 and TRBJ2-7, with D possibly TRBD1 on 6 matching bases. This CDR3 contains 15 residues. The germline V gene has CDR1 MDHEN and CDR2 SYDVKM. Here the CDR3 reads CASSWDTTRSYKQYF. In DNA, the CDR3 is TGTGCCAGCAGTTGGGACACCACCCGCTCCTACAAGCAGTACTTC.

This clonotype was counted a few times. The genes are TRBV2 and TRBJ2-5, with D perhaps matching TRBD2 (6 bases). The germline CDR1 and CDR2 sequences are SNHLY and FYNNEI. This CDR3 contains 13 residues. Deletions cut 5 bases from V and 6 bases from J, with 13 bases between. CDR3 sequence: CASSRDLEKTQYF. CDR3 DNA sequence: TGTGCCAGCAGTCGGGACTTGGAAAAGACCCAGTACTTC. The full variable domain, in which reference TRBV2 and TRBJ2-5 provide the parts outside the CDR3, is EPEVTQTPSHQVTQMGQEVILRCVPISNHLYFYWYRQILGQKVEFLVSFYNNEISEKSEIFDDQFSVERPDGSNFTLKIRSTKLEDSAMYFCASSRDLEKTQYFGPGTRLLVL.

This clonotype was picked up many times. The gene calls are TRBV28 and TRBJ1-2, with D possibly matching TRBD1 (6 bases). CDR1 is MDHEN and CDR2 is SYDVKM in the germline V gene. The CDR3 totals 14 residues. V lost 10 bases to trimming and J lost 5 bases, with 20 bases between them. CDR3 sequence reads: CAIESDSSMYGYTF. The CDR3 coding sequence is TGTGCCATCGAGTCGGACAGCTCTATGTATGGCTACACCTTC.

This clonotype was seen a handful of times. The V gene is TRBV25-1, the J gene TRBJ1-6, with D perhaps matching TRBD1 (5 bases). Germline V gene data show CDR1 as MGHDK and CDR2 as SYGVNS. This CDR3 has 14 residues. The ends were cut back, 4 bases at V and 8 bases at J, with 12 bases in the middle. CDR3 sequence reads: CASSAGGVYSPLHF. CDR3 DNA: TGTGCCAGCAGTGCTGGGGGGGTTTATTCACCCCTCCACTTT. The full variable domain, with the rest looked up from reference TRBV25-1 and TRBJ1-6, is EADIYQTPRYLVIGTGKKITLECSQTMGHDKMYWYQQDPGMELHLIHYSYGVNSTEKGDLSSESTVSRIRTEHFPLTLESARPSHTSQYLCASSAGGVYSPLHFGNGTRLTVT.

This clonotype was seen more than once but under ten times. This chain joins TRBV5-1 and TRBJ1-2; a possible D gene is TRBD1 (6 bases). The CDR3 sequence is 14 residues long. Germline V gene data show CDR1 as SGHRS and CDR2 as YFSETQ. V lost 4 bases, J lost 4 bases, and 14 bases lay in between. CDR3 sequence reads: CASSNRTASYGYTF. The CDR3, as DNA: TGCGCCAGCAGCAACAGGACAGCCAGCTATGGCTACACCTTC.

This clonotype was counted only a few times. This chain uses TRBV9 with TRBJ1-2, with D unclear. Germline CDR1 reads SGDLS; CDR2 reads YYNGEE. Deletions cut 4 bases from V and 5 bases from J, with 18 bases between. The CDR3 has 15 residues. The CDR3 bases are TGTGCCAGCAGCAACCTTGAAGGTGAGAGGTATGGCTACACCTTC. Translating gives CASSNLEGERYGYTF.

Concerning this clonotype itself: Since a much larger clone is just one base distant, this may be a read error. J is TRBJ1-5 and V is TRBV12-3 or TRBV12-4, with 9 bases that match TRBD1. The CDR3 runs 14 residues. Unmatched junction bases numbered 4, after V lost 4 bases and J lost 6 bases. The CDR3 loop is CASSSDRGVQPQHF. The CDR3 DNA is TGTGCCAGCAGTTCAGACAGGGGGGTTCAGCCCCAGCATTTT.

CDR3 DNA: TGTGCCAGCAGCTTAGACGGGGCCAACGTCCTGACTTTC. Protein sequence: CASSLDGANVLTF. The rearrangement joins TRBV7-9 to TRBJ2-6, with unresolved D. The CDR3 length is 13 residues. Trimming pared 1 base from V and 4 bases from J, leaving 2 bases between. Germline V gene sequence: CDR1 SEHNR, CDR2 FQNEAQ (reference sequence).

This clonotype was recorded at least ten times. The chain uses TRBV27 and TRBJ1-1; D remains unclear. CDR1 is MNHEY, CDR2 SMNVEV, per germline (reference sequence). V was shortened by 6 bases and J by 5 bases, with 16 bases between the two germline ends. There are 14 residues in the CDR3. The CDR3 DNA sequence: TGTGCCAGCAGCCGCGAGGTCTGGGGTACTGAAGCTTTCTTT. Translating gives CASSREVWGTEAFF.

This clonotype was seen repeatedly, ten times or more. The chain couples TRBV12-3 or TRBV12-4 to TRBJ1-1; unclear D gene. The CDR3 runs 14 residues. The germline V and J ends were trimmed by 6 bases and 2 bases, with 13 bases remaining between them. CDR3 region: CASSPLRPNTEAFF. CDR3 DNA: TGTGCCAGCAGCCCCCTTCGGCCTAACACTGAAGCTTTCTTT.

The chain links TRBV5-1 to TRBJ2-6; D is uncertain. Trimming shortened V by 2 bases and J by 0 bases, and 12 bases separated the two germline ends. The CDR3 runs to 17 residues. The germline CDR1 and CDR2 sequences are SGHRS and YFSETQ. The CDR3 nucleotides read TGCGCCAGCAGCTTCGGTCACATGACCTCTGGGGCCAACGTCCTGACTTTC. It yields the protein CASSFGHMTSGANVLTF.

As DNA, the CDR3 is TGTGCCAGCAGCGCAGGACAGCTTAATTCACCCCTCCACTTT. It specifies CASSAGQLNSPLHF. This chain links TRBV3-1 with TRBJ1-6; D may be TRBD1 (6 bases). V was pared by 5 bases and J by 6 bases, with 11 bases between. CDR1 is LGHDT, CDR2 YNNKEL, per germline (reference sequence). The CDR3 totals 14 residues.

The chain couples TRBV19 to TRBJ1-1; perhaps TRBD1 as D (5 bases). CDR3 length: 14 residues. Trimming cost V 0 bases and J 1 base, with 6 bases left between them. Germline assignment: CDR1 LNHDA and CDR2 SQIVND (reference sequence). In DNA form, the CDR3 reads TGTGCCAGTAGTATAGATACAGGGAACACTGAAGCTTTCTTT. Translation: CASSIDTGNTEAFF.